The TCR beta chain under discussion was sequenced for a study of shared clonotypes between healthy human individuals. General observations from the study: Only blood underwent sampling, and tissue repertoires likely differ. It was the non-shared clonotypes that had lower generation probabilities than clonotypes shared by all four donors.

Germline CDR1 reads SGHVS; CDR2 reads FNYEAQ. J gave up 4 bases and V 2 bases, and 5 bases lay outside the gene matches. The CDR3 spans 16 residues. Clones were read by immunoSEQ multiplex PCR, and TCRdb kept only the in-frame ones, dropping some. Here the sample spans about 600,000 clones, about 97% being singletons. With regard to this clone: Antigen unknown.

Sequenced material: naive CD4+ T cells sorted from blood. Stated subset: CD45RA+ positively selected. This sequence joins TRBV7-6 and TRBJ2-1; TRBD2 matches 10 bases. The TCR sequence derives from a young woman in good health. As DNA, the CDR3 is TGTGCCAGCAGCTTACAGCGGGAGGGCCAATACAATGAGCAGTTCTTC. It encodes CASSLQREGQYNEQFF.